The 5 T cell receptor beta chains below come from one sample, sequenced in a study of blood T cell repertoires in COVID-19. Some clones are missing from TCRdb's copy, which holds only in-frame ones; the method was immunoSEQ multiplex PCR. The table includes roughly 54,000 clones, 90% detected once. The sequencing input was peripheral blood. The receptor set was obtained from a man over 45 with acute or convalescent COVID-19.

The gene calls are TRBV9 and TRBJ2-3, with TRBD2 as a possible D gene (5 bases). Germline CDR1 is SGDLS and CDR2 is YYNGEE. With 0 bases removed from V and 5 bases from J, the gap between germline ends came to 13 bases. The CDR3 is 15 residues long. Written as DNA, the CDR3 is TGTGCCAGCAGCGTAGATGCGGGTAGAGGAGATACGCAGTATTTT. Amino acids: CASSVDAGRGDTQYF.

The chain recombines TRBV7-8 with TRBJ2-2; 11 bases are a match to TRBD2. The V and J ends lost 5 bases and 4 bases, in that order; junction bases with no gene match: 9. Germline V gene data show CDR1 as SGHVS and CDR2 as FQNEAQ. The CDR3 length is 17 residues. The CDR3 spells CASSATGTSGSTGELFF. The CDR3 DNA follows: TGTGCCAGCAGCGCGACCGGGACTAGCGGAAGCACCGGGGAGCTGTTTTTT.

The chain couples TRBV7-2 to TRBJ2-5; 7 bases fit TRBD2. The junction had 16 bases not matched to a gene; V was cut back by 1 base and J by 2 bases. The V gene's germline CDR1 is SGHTA and CDR2 FQGNSA. CDR3 length: 19 residues. The DNA of the CDR3 is TGTGCCAGCAGCTTAGAATTGGGAGGCGGGAGTAGCTTACAAGAGACCCAGTACTTC. Its protein is CASSLELGGGSSLQETQYF.

This clone was counted once. V is TRBV14 and J is TRBJ2-1; the D is unclear. The germline V gene encodes CDR1 SGHDN and CDR2 FVKESK. This CDR3 comprises 15 residues. The germline V and J ends were trimmed by 4 bases and 7 bases, with 17 bases remaining between them. This CDR3 is CASSPLGGSPNEQFF. CDR3 DNA sequence: TGTGCCAGCAGCCCACTCGGCGGCTCACCAAATGAGCAGTTCTTC.

This clone was counted once. The chain employs TRBV5-1 and TRBJ1-1; maybe TRBD1 (6 bases). From germline, CDR1 is SGHRS and CDR2 YFSETQ. CDR3 length equals 15 residues. V lost 2 bases to trimming and J lost 0 bases, with 11 bases between them. CDR3 sequence (DNA): TGCGCCAGCAGCTTCGGTTACAGGGTGAACACTGAAGCTTTCTTT. It yields the protein CASSFGYRVNTEAFF.